This passage covers 5 T cell receptor beta chains from one sample sequenced in a study of shared clonotypes between healthy human individuals. The data were produced by immunoSEQ multiplex PCR, yet TCRdb's version contains in-frame clones alone and is incomplete. The top ten hold approximately 0.36% of the sample, which has about 2.4 million clones, roughly 93% seen once. Sequencing was carried out using naive CD4+ T cells from PBMCs. The subset is: CD45RA+ positively selected. These receptors were collected from a man between 18 and 29 years old in good health. Some clones in this sample may be carry-over from other donors' samples.

The chain is built from TRBV15 and TRBJ2-3; the D is unclear. The germline V gene has CDR1 LNHNV and CDR2 YYDKDF (reference sequence). The germline V and J ends were trimmed by 3 bases and 8 bases, with 21 bases remaining between them. CDR3 size: 16 residues. The CDR3 sequence is CATSSVPPGSLGTQYF. For the CDR3, the DNA is TGTGCCACCAGCAGTGTTCCCCCAGGATCCTTGGGTACGCAGTATTTT.

This sequence joins TRBV28 and TRBJ2-1; perhaps TRBD1 as D (5 bases). In germline, CDR1 is MDHEN, CDR2 SYDVKM. CDR3 length equals 14 residues. Trimming took off 8 bases at V and 3 bases at J, with 14 bases between the two ends. CDR3 in amino acids: CASYAQGSYNEQFF. For the CDR3, the DNA is TGTGCCAGCTACGCGCAGGGAAGCTACAATGAGCAGTTCTTC.

The V call is TRBV30, the J call TRBJ1-5; a weak D match, TRBD1 (6 bases). The CDR3 totals 14 residues. The ends were cut back, 0 bases at V and 3 bases at J, with 9 bases in the middle. Germline CDR1 reads GTSNPN; CDR2 reads SVGIG (reference sequence). DNA of the CDR3: TGTGCCTGGAGTGTCGGACAGACCAATCAGCCCCAGCATTTT. Its protein product is CAWSVGQTNQPQHF.

This sequence joins TRBV7-2 and TRBJ2-2; D is possibly TRBD1 (5 bases). V was pared by 2 bases and J by 5 bases, with 15 bases between. The CDR3 runs to 16 residues. Germline values: CDR1 SGHTA, CDR2 FQGNSA. CDR3 loop: CASSLTSLAGTGELFF. DNA for the CDR3: TGTGCCAGCAGCTTAACGAGCCTGGCAGGGACCGGGGAGCTGTTTTTT.

This clone occurred a few times. Other nucleotide sequences from this sample produce the same CDR3. V usage is TRBV18 and J usage is TRBJ1-1; TRBD1 agrees at 8 bases. CDR3 length: 14 amino acids. Germline V gene lookup returns CDR1 KGHSH and CDR2 LQKENI. V lost 6 bases to trimming and J lost 0 bases; unmatched junction nucleotides: 3. The CDR3 nucleotides are TGTGCCAGCTCCCCGACAGGGGTGAACACTGAAGCTTTCTTT. Its protein product is CASSPTGVNTEAFF.